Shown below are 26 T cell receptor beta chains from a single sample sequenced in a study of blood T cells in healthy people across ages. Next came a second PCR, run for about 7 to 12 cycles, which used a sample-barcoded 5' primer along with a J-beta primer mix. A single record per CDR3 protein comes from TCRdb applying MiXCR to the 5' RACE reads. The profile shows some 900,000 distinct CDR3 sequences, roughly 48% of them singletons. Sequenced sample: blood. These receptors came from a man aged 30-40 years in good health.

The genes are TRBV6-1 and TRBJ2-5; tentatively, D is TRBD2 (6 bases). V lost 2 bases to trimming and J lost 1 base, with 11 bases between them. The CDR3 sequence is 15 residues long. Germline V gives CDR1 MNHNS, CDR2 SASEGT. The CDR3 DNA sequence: TGTGCCAGCAGTGAAAGGGCGGGGCTCCAAGAGACCCAGTACTTC. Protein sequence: CASSERAGLQETQYF.

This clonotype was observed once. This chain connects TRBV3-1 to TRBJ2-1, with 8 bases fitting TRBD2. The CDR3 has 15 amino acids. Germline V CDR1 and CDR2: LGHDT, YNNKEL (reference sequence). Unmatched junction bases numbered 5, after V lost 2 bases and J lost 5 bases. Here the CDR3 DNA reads TGTGCCAGCAGCCAAATCGGGGGGGCCCACAATGAGCAGTTCTTC. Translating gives CASSQIGGAHNEQFF.

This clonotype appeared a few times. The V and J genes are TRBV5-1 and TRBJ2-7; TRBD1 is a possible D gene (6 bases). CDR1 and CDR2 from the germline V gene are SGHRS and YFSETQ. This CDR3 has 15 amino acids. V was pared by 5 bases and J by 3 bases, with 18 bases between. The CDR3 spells CASSPRTDTNYEQYF. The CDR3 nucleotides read TGCGCCAGCAGTCCGAGGACAGACACGAACTACGAGCAGTACTTC.

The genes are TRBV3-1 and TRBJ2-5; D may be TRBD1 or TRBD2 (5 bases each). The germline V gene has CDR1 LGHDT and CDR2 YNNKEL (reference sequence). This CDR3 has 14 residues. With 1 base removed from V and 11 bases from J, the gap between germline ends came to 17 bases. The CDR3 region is CASSQAGQSTEQYF. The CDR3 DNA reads TGTGCCAGCAGCCAAGCGGGGCAGTCTACAGAGCAGTACTTC.

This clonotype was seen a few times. The CDR3 nucleotides read TGTGCCACCGGGTCGAGCGGGGGCACAGATACGCAGTATTTT. It yields the protein CATGSSGGTDTQYF. The chain is built from TRBV6-2 or TRBV6-3 and TRBJ2-3, with 7 bases fitting TRBD2. Looked up from germline, CDR1 is MNHEY and CDR2 is SVGEGT. Trimming removed 10 bases from V and 1 base from J; junction bases left unmatched: 8. The CDR3 spans 14 residues.

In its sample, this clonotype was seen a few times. CDR3 in amino acids: CASSPSALAGQETQYF. The CDR3 DNA is TGTGCCAGCTCACCGTCCGCACTAGCGGGCCAAGAGACCCAGTACTTC. The V call is TRBV18, the J call TRBJ2-5, with 9 nucleotides matching TRBD2. J was trimmed by 1 base and V by 3 bases; bases with no gene match: 6. The CDR3 loop spans 16 amino acids. CDR1 is KGHSH and CDR2 is LQKENI in the germline V gene.

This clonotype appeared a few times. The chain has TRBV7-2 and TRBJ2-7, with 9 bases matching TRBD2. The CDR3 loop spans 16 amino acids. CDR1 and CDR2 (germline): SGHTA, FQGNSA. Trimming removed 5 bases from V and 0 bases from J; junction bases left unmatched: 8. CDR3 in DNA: TGTGCCAGCAGCCTTAGCGGGGGCCGTAGCTCCTACGAGCAGTACTTC. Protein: CASSLSGGRSSYEQYF.

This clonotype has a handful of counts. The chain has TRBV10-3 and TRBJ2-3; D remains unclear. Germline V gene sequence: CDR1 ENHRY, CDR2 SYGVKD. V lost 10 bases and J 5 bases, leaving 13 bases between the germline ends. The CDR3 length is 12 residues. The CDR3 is CATRGMGDTQYF. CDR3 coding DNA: TGTGCCACCAGAGGTATGGGAGATACGCAGTATTTT.

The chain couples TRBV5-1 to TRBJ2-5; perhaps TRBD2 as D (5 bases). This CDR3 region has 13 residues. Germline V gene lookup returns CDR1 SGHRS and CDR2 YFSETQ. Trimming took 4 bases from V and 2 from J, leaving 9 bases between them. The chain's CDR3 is CASSTGDQETQYF. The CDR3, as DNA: TGCGCCAGCAGCACCGGGGATCAAGAGACCCAGTACTTC.

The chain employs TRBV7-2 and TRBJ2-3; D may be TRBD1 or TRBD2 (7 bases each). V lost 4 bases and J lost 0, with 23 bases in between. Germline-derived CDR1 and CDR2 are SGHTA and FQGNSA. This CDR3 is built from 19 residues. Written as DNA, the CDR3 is TGTGCCAGCAGCTCACAGGGGAGGGGGAGAGGTCTTAGCACAGATACGCAGTATTTT. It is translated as CASSSQGRGRGLSTDTQYF.

This chain's CDR3 is CASNGGREGRKLFF. The CDR3 coding sequence is TGTGCCAGCAATGGGGGTAGAGAAGGGAGAAAACTGTTTTTT. The chain combines TRBV12-3 or TRBV12-4 with TRBJ1-4, with D maybe TRBD1 (5 bases). There are 14 residues in the CDR3. V shed 7 bases and J shed 10 bases, with 19 bases lying between them.

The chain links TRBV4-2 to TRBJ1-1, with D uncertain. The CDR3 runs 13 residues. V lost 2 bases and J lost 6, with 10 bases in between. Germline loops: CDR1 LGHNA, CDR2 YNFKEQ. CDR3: CASSQTGGAEAFF. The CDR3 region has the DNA TGTGCCAGCAGCCAAACGGGCGGCGCTGAAGCTTTCTTT.

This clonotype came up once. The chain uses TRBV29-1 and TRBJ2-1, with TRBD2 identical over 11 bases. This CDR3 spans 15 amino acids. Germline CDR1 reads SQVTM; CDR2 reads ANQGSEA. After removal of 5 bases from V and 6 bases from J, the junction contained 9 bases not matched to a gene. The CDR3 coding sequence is TGCAGCGTTTCCCCGACTAGCGGGAACCCCAATGAGCAGTTCTTC. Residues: CSVSPTSGNPNEQFF.

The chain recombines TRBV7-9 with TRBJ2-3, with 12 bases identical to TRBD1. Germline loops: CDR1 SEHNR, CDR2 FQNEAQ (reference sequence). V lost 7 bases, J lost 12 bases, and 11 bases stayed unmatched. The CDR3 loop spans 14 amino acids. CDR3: CASTTGQGAPAQYF. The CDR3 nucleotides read TGTGCCAGCACTACGGGACAGGGGGCTCCGGCACAGTATTTT.

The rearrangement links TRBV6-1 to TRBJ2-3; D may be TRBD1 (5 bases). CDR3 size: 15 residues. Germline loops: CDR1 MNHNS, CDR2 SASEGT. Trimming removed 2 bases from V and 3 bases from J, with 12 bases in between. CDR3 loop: CASSEQGFSTDTQYF. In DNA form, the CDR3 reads TGTGCCAGCAGTGAACAGGGTTTTTCAACAGATACGCAGTATTTT.

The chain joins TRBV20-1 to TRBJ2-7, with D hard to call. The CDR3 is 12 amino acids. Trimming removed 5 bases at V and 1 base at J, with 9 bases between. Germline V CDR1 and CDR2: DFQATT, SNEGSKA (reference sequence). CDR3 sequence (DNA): TGCAGTGCTGCGACGGTGTCCTACGAGCAGTACTTC. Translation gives CSAATVSYEQYF.

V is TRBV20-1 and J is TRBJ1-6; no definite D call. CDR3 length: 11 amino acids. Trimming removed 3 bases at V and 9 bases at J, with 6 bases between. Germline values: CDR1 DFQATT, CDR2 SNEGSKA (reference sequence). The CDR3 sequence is CSASSGSPLHF. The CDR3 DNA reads TGCAGTGCTAGTAGTGGTTCACCCCTCCACTTT.

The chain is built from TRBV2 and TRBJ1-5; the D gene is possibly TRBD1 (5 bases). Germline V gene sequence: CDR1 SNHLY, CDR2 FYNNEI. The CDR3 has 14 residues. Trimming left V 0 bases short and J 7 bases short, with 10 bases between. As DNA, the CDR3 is TGTGCCAGCAGTGAAGCGCGGGGCTCCCAGCCCCAGCATTTT. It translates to CASSEARGSQPQHF.

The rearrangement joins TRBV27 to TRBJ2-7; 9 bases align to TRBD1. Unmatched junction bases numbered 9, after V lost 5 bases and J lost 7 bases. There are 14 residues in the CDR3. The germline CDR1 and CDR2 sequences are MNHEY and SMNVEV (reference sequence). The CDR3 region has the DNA TGTGCCAGCAGTCTCGGACAGGGGACGAAAGAGCAGTACTTC. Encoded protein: CASSLGQGTKEQYF.

The CDR3 DNA is TGTGCCAGCAGCGGACCCTTTTCCGATACGCAGTATTTT. Protein sequence: CASSGPFSDTQYF. J is TRBJ2-3 and V is TRBV7-9; D call uncertain. The CDR3 covers 13 residues. Germline lookup yields CDR1 SEHNR and CDR2 FQNEAQ (reference sequence). Trimming pared 5 bases from V and 6 bases from J, leaving 12 bases between.

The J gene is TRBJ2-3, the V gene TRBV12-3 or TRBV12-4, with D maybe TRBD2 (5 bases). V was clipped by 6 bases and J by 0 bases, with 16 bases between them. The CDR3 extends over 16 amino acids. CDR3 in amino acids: CASRPAGILSTDTQYF. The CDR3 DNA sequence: TGTGCCAGCAGGCCTGCCGGGATACTTAGCACAGATACGCAGTATTTT.

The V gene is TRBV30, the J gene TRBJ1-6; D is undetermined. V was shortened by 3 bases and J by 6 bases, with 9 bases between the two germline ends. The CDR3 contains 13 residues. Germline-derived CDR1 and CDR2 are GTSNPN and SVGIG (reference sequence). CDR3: CAWSGMGNSPLHF. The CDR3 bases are TGTGCCTGGAGCGGAATGGGTAATTCACCCCTCCACTTT.

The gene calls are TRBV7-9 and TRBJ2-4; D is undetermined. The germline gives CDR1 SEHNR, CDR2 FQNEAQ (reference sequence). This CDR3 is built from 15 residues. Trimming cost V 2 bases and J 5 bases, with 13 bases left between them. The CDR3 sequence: CASSLRTPAENIQYF. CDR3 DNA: TGTGCCAGCAGCTTAAGGACCCCGGCGGAAAACATTCAGTACTTC.

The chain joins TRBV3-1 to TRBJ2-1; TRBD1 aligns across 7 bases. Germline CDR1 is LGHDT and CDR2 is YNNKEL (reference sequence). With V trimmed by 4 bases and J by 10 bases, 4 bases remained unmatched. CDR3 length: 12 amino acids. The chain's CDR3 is CASSRSDREQFF. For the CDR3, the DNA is TGTGCCAGCAGCCGTTCGGACAGGGAGCAGTTCTTC.

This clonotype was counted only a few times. The CDR3 sequence is CASSESGQGGIYGYTF. Written as DNA, the CDR3 is TGTGCCAGCAGTGAATCCGGGCAGGGGGGTATCTATGGCTACACCTTC. The chain couples TRBV25-1 to TRBJ1-2; 7 positions match TRBD1. V lost 1 base and J lost 4; bases outside the gene matches: 9. The CDR3 runs to 16 residues. Germline V lookup: CDR1 MGHDK, CDR2 SYGVNS.

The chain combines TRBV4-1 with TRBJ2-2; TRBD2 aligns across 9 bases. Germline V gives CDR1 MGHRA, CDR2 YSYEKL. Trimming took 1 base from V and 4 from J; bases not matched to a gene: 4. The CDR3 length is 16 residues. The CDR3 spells CASSQGRGGSTGELFF. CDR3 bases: TGCGCCAGCAGCCAAGGGCGGGGGGGCAGCACCGGGGAGCTGTTTTTT.